These T cell receptor beta chains were read from a single sample in a study of blood T cell repertoires in COVID-19. Generated by immunoSEQ multiplex PCR, the TCRdb table keeps only in-frame clones and is missing some. The table lists 150,000 to 200,000 clones, about 85% of them singletons, with more than 25% in the top ten. The material sequenced was peripheral blood. Receptors were obtained from a man in his 60s with acute or convalescent COVID-19. Each CDR3 is given with its conserved first and last residue. The D gene is left open where the match is weak.

j_call v_call d_call cdr3_aa cdr3_nt
TRBJ1-6 TRBV19 NA CASSISGWGNSPLHF TGTGCCAGTAGTATTTCGGGTTGGGGCAATTCACCCCTCCACTTT
TRBJ1-6 TRBV6-5 NA CASSRDPGTHSPLHF TGTGCCAGCAGCCGCGATCCGGGGACTCATTCACCCCTCCACTTT
TRBJ1-5 TRBV24-1 TRBD1 CATSDPGQGVNQPQHF TGTGCCACCAGTGACCCCGGACAGGGGGTAAATCAGCCCCAGCATTTT
TRBJ1-4 TRBV28 TRBD1 CASSSPGTANEKLFF TGTGCCAGCAGCTCTCCCGGGACAGCTAATGAAAAACTGTTTTTT
TRBJ1-5 TRBV19 TRBD1 CASSPSGGSQPQHF TGTGCCAGTAGTCCCTCAGGGGGAAGTCAGCCCCAGCATTTT
TRBJ1-1 TRBV5-4 TRBD1 CASNGQGRHTEAFF TGTGCCAGCAACGGACAGGGGAGGCACACTGAAGCTTTCTTT
TRBJ2-5 TRBV24-1 NA CATSGVVGETQYF TGTGCCACCAGCGGGGTCGTGGGAGAGACCCAGTACTTC
TRBJ1-2 TRBV27 TRBD1 CASSSGQGAGGVYGYTF TGTGCCAGCAGTTCCGGACAGGGGGCGGGGGGCGTATATGGCTACACCTTC
TRBJ1-5 TRBV5-6 NA CASSHTYSNQPQHF TGTGCCAGCAGTCATACTTATAGCAATCAGCCCCAGCATTTT
TRBJ1-1 TRBV11-1 NA CASSPAGGMNTEAFF TGTGCCAGCAGCCCAGCCGGCGGAATGAACACTGAAGCTTTCTTT